Sequencing of this T cell receptor (beta chain) was carried out in a study of blood T cell repertoires in COVID-19. Turning to the study itself: Collection of acute and convalescent COVID-19 samples took place in the United States, Italy and Spain. T cells, B-cell-depleted T cells, or PBMCs provided the cDNA or gDNA that served as material.

The germline V and J ends were trimmed by 3 bases and 0 bases, with 15 bases remaining between them. This CDR3 contains 17 residues. Germline values: CDR1 MNHEY, CDR2 SMNVEV (reference sequence). In the authors' workflow: Reference gene primer amplification gave nucleated cell count estimates. Assay used: immunoSEQ multiplex PCR; TCRdb lists only in-frame clones, some missing. Clonal size and the V and J genes are those of that table, whereas D and trimming came from the DNA. The sample lists roughly 250,000 clones; 65% to 90% were seen once. Sequencing input: peripheral blood. The clonotype was recovered from a woman older than 75 with active or convalescent COVID-19. The V and J genes are TRBV27 and TRBJ2-1; the D gene is possibly TRBD2 (6 bases). The CDR3 spells CASSFLGTSSSYNEQFF. CDR3 nucleotides: TGTGCCAGCAGTTTCTTAGGGACTTCCAGCTCCTACAATGAGCAGTTCTTC.